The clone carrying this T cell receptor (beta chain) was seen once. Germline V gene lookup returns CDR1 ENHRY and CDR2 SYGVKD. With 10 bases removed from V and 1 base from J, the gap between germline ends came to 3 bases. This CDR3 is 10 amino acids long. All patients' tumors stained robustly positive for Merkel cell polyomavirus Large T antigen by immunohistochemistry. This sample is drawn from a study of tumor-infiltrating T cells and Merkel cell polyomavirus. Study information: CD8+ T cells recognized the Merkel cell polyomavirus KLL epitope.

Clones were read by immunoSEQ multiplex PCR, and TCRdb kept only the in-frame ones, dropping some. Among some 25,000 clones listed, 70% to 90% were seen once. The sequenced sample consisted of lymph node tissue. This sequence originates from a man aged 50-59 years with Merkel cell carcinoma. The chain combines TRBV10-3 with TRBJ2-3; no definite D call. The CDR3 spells CATGTDTQYF. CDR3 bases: TGTGCCACCGGCACAGATACGCAGTATTTT.